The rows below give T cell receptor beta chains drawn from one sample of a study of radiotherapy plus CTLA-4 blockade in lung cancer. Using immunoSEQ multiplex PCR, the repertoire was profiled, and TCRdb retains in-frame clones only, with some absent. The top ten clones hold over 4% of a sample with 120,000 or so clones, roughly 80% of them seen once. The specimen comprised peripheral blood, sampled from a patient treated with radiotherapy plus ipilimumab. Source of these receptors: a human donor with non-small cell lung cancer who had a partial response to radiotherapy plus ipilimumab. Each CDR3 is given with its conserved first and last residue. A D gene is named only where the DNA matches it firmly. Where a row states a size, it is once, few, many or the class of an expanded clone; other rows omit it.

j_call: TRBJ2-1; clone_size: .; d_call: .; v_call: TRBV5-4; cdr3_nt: TGTGCCAGCAGCTTGGATAATGTTGAGCAGTTCTTC; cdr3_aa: CASSLDNVEQFF
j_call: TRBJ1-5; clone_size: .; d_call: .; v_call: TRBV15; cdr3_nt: TGTGCCACCAGCAGAGCGGGGAGCAATCAGCCCCAGCATTTT; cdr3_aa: CATSRAGSNQPQHF
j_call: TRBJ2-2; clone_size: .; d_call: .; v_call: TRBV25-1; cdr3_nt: TGTGCCAGCAGTGAATGGGCCTTCACCGGGGAGCTGTTTTTT; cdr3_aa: CASSEWAFTGELFF
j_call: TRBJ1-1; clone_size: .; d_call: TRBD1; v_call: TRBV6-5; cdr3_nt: TGTGCCAGCAGTTACTCGACAGGGGAAGCTTTCTTT; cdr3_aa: CASSYSTGEAFF
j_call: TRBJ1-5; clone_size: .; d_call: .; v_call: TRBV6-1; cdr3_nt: TGTGCCAGCAGTGAAGCAGGGGGTATGCCCCAGCATTTT; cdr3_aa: CASSEAGGMPQHF
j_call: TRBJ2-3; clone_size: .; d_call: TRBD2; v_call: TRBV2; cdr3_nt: TGTGCCAGCAGTGGGAGAGGGCGGGAGGACACAGATACGCAGTATTTT; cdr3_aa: CASSGRGREDTDTQYF
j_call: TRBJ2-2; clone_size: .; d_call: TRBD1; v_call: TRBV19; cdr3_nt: TGTGCCAGTAGCAGGGGGCGTGGCGGGGAGCTGTTTTTT; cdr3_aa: CASSRGRGGELFF
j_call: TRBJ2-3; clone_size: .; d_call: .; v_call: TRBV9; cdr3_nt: TGTGCCAGCAGCGCAGGCCAAAGGACTGCATCCACAGATACGCAGTATTTT; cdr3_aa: CASSAGQRTASTDTQYF
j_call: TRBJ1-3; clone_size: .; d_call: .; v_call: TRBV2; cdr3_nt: TGTGCCAGCAGTTTAGACGGGAGCTCTGGAAACACCATATATTTT; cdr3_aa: CASSLDGSSGNTIYF
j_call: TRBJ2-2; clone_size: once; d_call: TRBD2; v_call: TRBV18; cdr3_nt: TGTGCCAGCACCTCACAGGGTTTGCGAGCGGGAGGAGTCGCCGGGGAGCTGTTTTTT; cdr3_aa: CASTSQGLRAGGVAGELFF
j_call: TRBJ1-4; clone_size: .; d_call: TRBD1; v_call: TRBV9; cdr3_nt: TGTGCCAGCAGCGTAGATTGGCGAGGGGGCGGGGATGAAAAACTGTTTTTT; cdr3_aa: CASSVDWRGGGDEKLFF
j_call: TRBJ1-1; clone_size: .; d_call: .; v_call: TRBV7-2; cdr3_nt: TGTGCCAGCAGCTTACCCAGTAACACTGAAGCTTTCTTT; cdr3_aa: CASSLPSNTEAFF
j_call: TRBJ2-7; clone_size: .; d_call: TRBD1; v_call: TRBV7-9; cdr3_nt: TGTGCCACCCAGTTCAGGGGGATCGAGCAGTACTTC; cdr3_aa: CATQFRGIEQYF
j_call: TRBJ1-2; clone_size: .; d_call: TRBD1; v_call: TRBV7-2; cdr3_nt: TGTGCCAGCAGCCCGGACAGGGGAGTGAACTATGGCTACACCTTC; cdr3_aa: CASSPDRGVNYGYTF
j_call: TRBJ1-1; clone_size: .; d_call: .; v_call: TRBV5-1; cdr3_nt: TGCGCCAGCAGCTTGGCCGGTCAGAACACTGAAGCTTTCTTT; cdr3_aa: CASSLAGQNTEAFF
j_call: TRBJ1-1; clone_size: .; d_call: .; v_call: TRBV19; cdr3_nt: TGTGCCAGTATACCCTCAGGGGTGCCGCGCGCTGAAGCTTTCTTT; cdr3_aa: CASIPSGVPRAEAFF